This T cell receptor (beta chain) was documented in a study of response to subunit inactivated influenza vaccine. Points on this clonotype: Its antigen is not known.

General study results and limits: That few new T cells are recruited by each seasonal influenza vaccination was the authors' suggestion.

Germline V lookup: CDR1 DFQATT, CDR2 SNEGSKA (reference sequence). This CDR3 contains 12 residues. V gave up 6 bases and J gave up 5 bases, with 13 bases separating them. Using its own MiXCR run on the RT-PCR reads, TCRdb lists one record per CDR3 protein. The table shows 500,000 to 600,000 distinct CDR3 sequences, with over 10% occurring only once. Specimen: PBMCs from blood, collected more than 35 days after vaccination. This chain uses TRBV20-1 with TRBJ1-1; no clear D. The TCR was taken from a man in his fifties who received an inactivated influenza vaccine. The CDR3 loop reads CSAGIRGTEAFF. CDR3 sequence (DNA): TGCAGTGCCGGAATCCGGGGAACTGAAGCTTTCTTT.